Here is one T cell receptor (beta chain) with its context. Its antigen is not known. This sample is drawn from a study of siplizumab effects on memory and regulatory T cells. Trimming stripped 1 base from V and 0 bases from J, with 8 bases between. The CDR3 has 15 amino acids. Data came from immunoSEQ multiplex PCR; TCRdb stores just in-frame clones and leaves some out. The sample has 26,000 or so clones, 65% to 90% seen once. General observations from the study: Among mappable alloreactive CD4+ clones, the Treg-derived fraction averaged around 69% with siplizumab versus about 26% in controls.

The gene calls are TRBV5-3 and TRBJ1-3; D gene ambiguous. TRBV5-3 is an ORF; its function is uncertain. The source material was memory CD4+ T cells sorted from blood. The sequence derives from a human donor in good health. CDR3 DNA sequence: TGTGCCAGAAGCTTGCGGAGAACCTCTGGAAACACCATATATTTT. Translated, it gives CARSLRRTSGNTIYF.